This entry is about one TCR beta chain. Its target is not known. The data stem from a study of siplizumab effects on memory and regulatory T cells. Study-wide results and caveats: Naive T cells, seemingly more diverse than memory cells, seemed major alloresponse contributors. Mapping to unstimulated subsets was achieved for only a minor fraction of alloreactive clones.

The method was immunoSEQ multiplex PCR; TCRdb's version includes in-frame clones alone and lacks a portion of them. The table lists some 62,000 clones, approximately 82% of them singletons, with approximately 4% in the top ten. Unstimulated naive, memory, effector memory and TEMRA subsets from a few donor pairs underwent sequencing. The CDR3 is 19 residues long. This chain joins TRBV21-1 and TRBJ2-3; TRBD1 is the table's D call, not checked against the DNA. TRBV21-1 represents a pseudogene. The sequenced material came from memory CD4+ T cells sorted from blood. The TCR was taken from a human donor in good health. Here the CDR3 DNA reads TGTGCCAGCAGCACTCTCCCGGACAGGACCAAAGGGAGCACAGATACGCAGTATTTT. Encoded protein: CASSTLPDRTKGSTDTQYF.